Each of the 23 T cell receptor beta chains below was sequenced from the same sample in a study of blood T cell repertoires in COVID-19 (TCRdb year 2020). Preparation of the library involved the immunoSEQ multiplex PCR assay. TCRdb retrieved this table from immuneACCESS and kept in-frame rearrangements only. Not all clones are present; in checked studies, unresolved V genes account for under half, and no reason is known for the remainder. Across this sample there are approximately 240,000 clones, with around 89% seen only once. The ten most abundant clones make up about 3.5% of the sample. Sequencing used PBMCs or T cells enriched from blood (not recorded which). All receptors derive from a woman between 18 and 30 years old in a cohort exposed to, infected with or recovered from COVID-19 (not recorded which).

The chain carries TRBV5-4 and TRBJ2-3, with 7 bases lining up with TRBD1. Trimming took 4 bases from V and 2 from J; bases not matched to a gene: 10. The CDR3 sequence is 16 residues long. In germline, CDR1 is SGHNT, CDR2 YYREEE (reference sequence). The CDR3 sequence: CASSLIGQEFTDTQYF. The CDR3 DNA reads TGTGCCAGCAGCCTTATTGGACAGGAGTTCACAGATACGCAGTATTTT.

The rearrangement uses TRBV7-9 and TRBJ1-2; 11 bases fit TRBD1. Germline-derived CDR1 and CDR2 are SEHNR and FQNEAQ (reference sequence). Losses at the gene ends were 4 bases for V and 3 bases for J; bases not matched to a gene: 10. The CDR3 covers 17 residues. Here the CDR3 reads CASSSGTGGVGDYGYTF. The CDR3 DNA reads TGTGCCAGCAGCTCCGGGACAGGGGGGGTTGGCGACTATGGCTACACCTTC.

The chain carries TRBV30 and TRBJ2-7, with 7 nucleotides matching TRBD1. From germline, CDR1 is GTSNPN and CDR2 SVGIG (reference sequence). The trim removed 3 bases at V and 3 bases at J, leaving 8 bases unmatched. The CDR3 length is 14 residues. DNA for the CDR3: TGTGCCTGGAGCCGCAAAGGGGGCGGCTACGAGCAGTACTTC. Residues: CAWSRKGGGYEQYF.

The sample holds many counts of this clone. The chain employs TRBV14 and TRBJ2-1; a possible D gene is TRBD2 (5 bases). V lost 1 base to trimming and J lost 8 bases, with 12 bases between them. The CDR3 runs to 14 residues. The germline gives CDR1 SGHDN, CDR2 FVKESK. The CDR3 spells CASSQAEESYEQFF. The DNA for the CDR3 is TGTGCCAGCAGCCAAGCGGAGGAAAGCTATGAGCAGTTCTTC.

The chain combines TRBV5-1 with TRBJ1-1; 7 positions agree with TRBD1. The germline CDR1 and CDR2 sequences are SGHRS and YFSETQ. The trim removed 6 bases at V and 3 bases at J, leaving 17 bases unmatched. There are 17 residues in the CDR3. CDR3 protein: CASILGATGNKDTEAFF. The CDR3 DNA reads TGCGCCAGCATCCTGGGAGCGACAGGGAATAAAGACACTGAAGCTTTCTTT.

This chain uses TRBV5-4 with TRBJ2-2; 7 positions agree with TRBD2. V was clipped by 4 bases and J by 7 bases; unmatched bases: 10. The CDR3 has 15 residues. The V gene's germline CDR1 is SGHNT and CDR2 YYREEE (reference sequence). The CDR3 DNA sequence: TGTGCCAGCAGCCCGGGGCTAGCGGACTACGGGGAGCTGTTTTTT. Amino acid sequence: CASSPGLADYGELFF.

This chain joins TRBV5-1 and TRBJ1-1; unclear D gene. The CDR3 has 13 residues. V was trimmed by 0 bases and J by 8 bases, leaving 11 bases between them. Per the germline V gene, CDR1 is SGHRS and CDR2 is YFSETQ. The CDR3 region is CASSLVSGPEAFF. The CDR3 coding sequence is TGCGCCAGCAGCTTGGTTTCGGGTCCCGAAGCTTTCTTT.

The chain carries TRBV5-1 and TRBJ1-1, with D possibly TRBD1 on 5 matching bases. The CDR3 is made up of 15 amino acids. V gave up 4 bases and J gave up 5 bases, with 18 bases separating them. Germline V gene data show CDR1 as SGHRS and CDR2 as YFSETQ. CDR3 in amino acids: CASSAGTISYTEAFF. CDR3 nucleotides: TGCGCCAGCAGCGCGGGGACCATTAGCTATACTGAAGCTTTCTTT.

V usage is TRBV7-9 and J usage is TRBJ1-1; tentatively, D is TRBD1 (6 bases). Germline V lookup: CDR1 SEHNR, CDR2 FQNEAQ (reference sequence). Trimming removed 1 base from V and 9 bases from J, with 9 bases in between. This CDR3 is built from 12 residues. CDR3 nucleotides: TGTGCCAGCAGCTTAGTTGACAGGCAAGCTTTCTTT. It yields the protein CASSLVDRQAFF.

This sequence joins TRBV11-2 and TRBJ2-2; D possibly corresponds to TRBD1 (5 bases). The CDR3 covers 15 residues. V dropped 4 bases and J dropped 5 bases, with 14 bases sitting between them. Germline V gene data show CDR1 as SGHAT and CDR2 as FQNNGV. The CDR3 sequence is CASSSISRATGELFF. In nucleotides, the CDR3 is TGTGCCAGCAGCTCAATATCCAGGGCGACCGGGGAGCTGTTTTTT.

The rearrangement links TRBV6-1 to TRBJ2-7, with unresolved D. Trimming pared 2 bases from V and 4 bases from J, leaving 9 bases between. CDR1 MNHNS and CDR2 SASEGT come from the germline V gene. This CDR3 is 13 amino acids long. CDR3 sequence reads: CASSELVEYEQYF. The CDR3 nucleotides are TGTGCCAGCAGTGAACTAGTGGAGTACGAGCAGTACTTC.

This clone occurred a few times. The chain recombines TRBV7-2 with TRBJ2-7; D not resolved. Germline V gene sequence: CDR1 SGHTA, CDR2 FQGNSA. The CDR3 runs 18 residues. Trimming removed 0 bases from V and 0 bases from J, with 18 bases in between. The CDR3 region has the DNA TGTGCCAGCAGCTTAGCTCCCTCTATTCAGGTGAGCTCCTACGAGCAGTACTTC. Translating gives CASSLAPSIQVSSYEQYF.

The chain employs TRBV6-5 and TRBJ1-1, with 9 bases that match TRBD1. The J segment lost 5 bases and the V segment lost 0 bases, leaving 7 bases of the junction unmatched. Germline V gene lookup returns CDR1 MNHEY and CDR2 SVGAGI. The CDR3 sequence is 16 residues long. The CDR3 coding sequence is TGTGCCAGCAGTTACTCGGGGACAGGGTTTGAAACTGAAGCTTTCTTT. Encoded protein: CASSYSGTGFETEAFF.

V is TRBV4-1 and J is TRBJ2-7; D may be TRBD1 (6 bases). In germline, CDR1 is MGHRA, CDR2 YSYEKL. The CDR3 length is 13 residues. The V end lost 6 bases, the J end lost 2 bases, and 11 bases lay between the germline ends. The chain's CDR3 is CASRATGAYEQYF. In DNA, the CDR3 is TGCGCCAGCAGAGCGACAGGAGCCTACGAGCAGTACTTC.

The chain employs TRBV3-1 (or the pseudogene TRBV3-2) and TRBJ2-3, with 8 bases lining up with TRBD2. The CDR3 spans 15 residues. The V gene's germline CDR1 is LGHDT and CDR2 YNNKEL (reference sequence). Trimming removed 0 bases from V and 6 bases from J; junction bases left unmatched: 5. The CDR3 DNA sequence: TGTGCCAGCAGCCAAGACGGGAGGGCCGGGGATACGCAGTATTTT. Protein: CASSQDGRAGDTQYF.

The V and J genes are TRBV19 and TRBJ1-4; 9 nucleotides align to TRBD1. Germline lookup yields CDR1 LNHDA and CDR2 SQIVND (reference sequence). The CDR3 sequence is 14 residues long. Unmatched junction bases numbered 4, after V lost 5 bases and J lost 6 bases. CDR3 coding DNA: TGTGCCAGTAGTGACAGGGGGTTGGATGAAAAACTGTTTTTT. Amino acid sequence: CASSDRGLDEKLFF. Complete variable domain (other parts from reference TRBV19 and TRBJ1-4): DGGITQSPKYLFRKEGQNVTLSCEQNLNHDAMYWYRQDPGQGLRLIYYSQIVNDFQKGDIAEGYSVSREKKESFPLTVTSAQKNPTAFYLCASSDRGLDEKLFFGSGTQLSVL.

The V call is TRBV10-3, the J call TRBJ1-6, with D possibly being TRBD1 (6 bases). The V end was cut by 8 bases, the J end by 9 bases, with 26 bases between. Looked up from germline, CDR1 is ENHRY and CDR2 is SYGVKD. The CDR3 is made up of 17 amino acids. The CDR3 loop is CAIAGARGGGGASPLHF. DNA of the CDR3: TGTGCCATCGCTGGGGCCCGCGGCGGCGGGGGGGCTTCACCCCTCCACTTT.

The chain uses TRBV6-5 and TRBJ1-4, with unresolved D. CDR3 length equals 15 residues. Germline CDR1 and CDR2: MNHEY and SVGAGI. V lost 3 bases and J 7 bases, leaving 15 bases between the germline ends. DNA of the CDR3: TGTGCCAGCAGTTATGGGTCCGGGAGGAGTGAAAAACTGTTTTTT. Translation: CASSYGSGRSEKLFF.

V is TRBV6-5 and J is TRBJ1-2, with D possibly being TRBD1 (6 bases). This CDR3 has 14 residues. V was pared by 2 bases and J by 7 bases, with 14 bases between. The germline CDR1 and CDR2 sequences are MNHEY and SVGAGI. The CDR3 is CASSYDRRISGYTF. CDR3 nucleotide sequence: TGTGCCAGCAGTTACGACAGGAGGATTTCTGGCTACACCTTC.

V is TRBV7-2 and J is TRBJ2-7, with 11 bases matching TRBD1. J was trimmed by 2 bases and V by 5 bases; bases with no gene match: 5. Germline V gives CDR1 SGHTA, CDR2 FQGNSA. The CDR3 consists of 15 residues. The CDR3 is CASSLRGQGAYEQYF. CDR3 coding DNA: TGTGCCAGCAGCCTACGGGGACAGGGGGCCTACGAGCAGTACTTC. Full variable domain (rest looked up from reference TRBV7-2 and TRBJ2-7): GAGVSQSPSNKVTEKGKDVELRCDPISGHTALYWYRQSLGQGLEFLIYFQGNSAPDKSGLPSDRFSAERTGGSVSTLTIQRTQQEDSAVYLCASSLRGQGAYEQYFGPGTRLTVT.

This clone was detected once. The rearrangement links TRBV29-1 to TRBJ2-7, with TRBD2 matching 9 bases. Trimming removed 5 bases from V and 3 bases from J; junction bases left unmatched: 8. The CDR3 loop spans 14 amino acids. From germline, CDR1 is SQVTM and CDR2 ANQGSEA. For the CDR3, the DNA is TGCAGCGTTTCCCTAGCGGGGATATACTACGAGCAGTACTTC. Translation: CSVSLAGIYYEQYF.

V gene TRBV28 combines with J gene TRBJ1-5, with D uncertain. Germline CDR1 is MDHEN and CDR2 is SYDVKM. Trimming cost V 2 bases and J 3 bases, with 8 bases left between them. The CDR3 has 14 residues. The CDR3 nucleotides are TGTGCCAGCAGTTTAGGGCAGTTCAATCAGCCCCAGCATTTT. Its translation: CASSLGQFNQPQHF.

CDR3 residues: CASSQWTATEAFF. The CDR3 coding sequence is TGTGCCAGCAGCCAATGGACAGCTACTGAAGCTTTCTTT. This rearrangement joins TRBV16 to TRBJ1-1; TRBD1 is a possible D gene (6 bases). Between the trimmed V and J ends, which lost 1 base and 5 bases, there was a span of 8 bases. In germline, CDR1 is KGHSY, CDR2 FQNENV. The CDR3 covers 13 residues.